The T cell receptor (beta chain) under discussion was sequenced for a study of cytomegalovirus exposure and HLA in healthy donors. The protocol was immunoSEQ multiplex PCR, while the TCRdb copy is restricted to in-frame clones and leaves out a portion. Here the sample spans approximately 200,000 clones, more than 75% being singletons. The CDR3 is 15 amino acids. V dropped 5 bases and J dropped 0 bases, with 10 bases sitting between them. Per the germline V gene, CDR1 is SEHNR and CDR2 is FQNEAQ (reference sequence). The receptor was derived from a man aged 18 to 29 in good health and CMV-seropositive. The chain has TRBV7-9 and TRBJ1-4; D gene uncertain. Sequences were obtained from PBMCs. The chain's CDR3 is CASSLTATTNEKLFF. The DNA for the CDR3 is TGTGCCAGCAGCCTCACAGCCACAACTAATGAAAAACTGTTTTTT. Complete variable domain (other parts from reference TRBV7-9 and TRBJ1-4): DTGVSQNPRHKITKRGQNVTFRCDPISEHNRLYWYRQTLGQGPEFLTYFQNEAQLEKSRLLSDRFSAERPKGSFSTLEIQRTEQGDSAMYLCASSLTATTNEKLFFGSGTQLSVL.